This TCR beta chain derives from a study of blood T cell repertoires in COVID-19. In the original processing: Amplifying reference gene primers gave estimates of nucleated cell counts. The protocol was immunoSEQ multiplex PCR, while the TCRdb copy is restricted to in-frame clones and leaves out a portion. The DNA was the basis for D and trimming; V, J and clone size are from that table. The data hold around 260,000 clones, with about 88% observed a single time. This CDR3 is 13 amino acids long. Germline V gives CDR1 MNHEY, CDR2 SVGAGI. V gave up 5 bases and J gave up 6 bases, with 10 bases separating them.

The chain links TRBV6-5 to TRBJ2-2; maybe TRBD1 (5 bases). This sequence was found in a man in his sixties who had recovered from COVID-19. The sequenced sample consisted of peripheral blood. The CDR3 loop reads CASSTRVAGELFF. CDR3 in DNA: TGTGCCAGCAGTACCAGGGTTGCCGGGGAGCTGTTTTTT.